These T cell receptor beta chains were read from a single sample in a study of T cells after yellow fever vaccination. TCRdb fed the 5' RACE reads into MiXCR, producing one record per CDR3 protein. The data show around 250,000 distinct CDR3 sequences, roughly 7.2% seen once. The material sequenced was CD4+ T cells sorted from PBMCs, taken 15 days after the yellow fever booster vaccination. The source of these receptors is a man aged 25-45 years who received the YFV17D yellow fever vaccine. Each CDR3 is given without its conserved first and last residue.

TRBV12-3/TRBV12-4	ASSFRSSNTGELF
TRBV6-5	ASSSSSSPTNEKLF
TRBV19	SSSSQGSSYEQY
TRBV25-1	ASRRPGGNTGELF
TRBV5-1	ASSLEQGGQPQH
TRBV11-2	ASSLSLKLF
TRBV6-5	ASKPRREGRYEQY
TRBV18	ASSPPGRSSYEQY
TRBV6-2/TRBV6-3	ASSYSGSRGMNTEAF
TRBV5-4	ASSRRTSGEETRY
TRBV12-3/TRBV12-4	ASTSLAGRYSGANVLT
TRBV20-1	SAAGRREGFNEQF
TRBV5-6	ASSLNINTGELF
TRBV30	AWETGGNIQY
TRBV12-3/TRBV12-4	ASSLAGGSLSEQF
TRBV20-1	SAPDGRSYEQY
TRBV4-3	ASSQDPRVEEAF
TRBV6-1	ASSRLQISYNEQF
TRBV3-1	ASSQFQGGADTQY
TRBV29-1	SVDESGNTIY
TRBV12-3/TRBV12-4	ASRPQGAGELF
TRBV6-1	ASGGGRAGNTIY
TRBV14	ASSLSGSGYNEQF
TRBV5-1	AISSSGRGDEQF
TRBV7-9	ASSTLAGKRNNEQF
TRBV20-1	SARDNPSGSTDTQY
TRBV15	ATSRDRAGDDIGELF
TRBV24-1	ATSVGGMNTEAF
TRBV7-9	ASSRDSSGELF
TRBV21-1	ASSYPGQRDYEQY
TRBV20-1	SARDSVVRMVGDTQY
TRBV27	ASSKSGTSGSGEQY
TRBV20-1	SAHGGLSTDTQY
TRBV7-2	ASRQRSYNEQF
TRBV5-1	ASSFLDRKNIQY
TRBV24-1	ATSDPGRGDTQY
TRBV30	AWRGLAGSEQY
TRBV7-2	ASSDNLVQPQH
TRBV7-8	ASSFREETQY
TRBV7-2	ASSRLASNEQF
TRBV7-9	ASSWGVDEQY
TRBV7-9	ASSLDGPTGGGYT
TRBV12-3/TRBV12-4	ASSRQYGETQY
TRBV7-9	ASTRTSGASYEQY